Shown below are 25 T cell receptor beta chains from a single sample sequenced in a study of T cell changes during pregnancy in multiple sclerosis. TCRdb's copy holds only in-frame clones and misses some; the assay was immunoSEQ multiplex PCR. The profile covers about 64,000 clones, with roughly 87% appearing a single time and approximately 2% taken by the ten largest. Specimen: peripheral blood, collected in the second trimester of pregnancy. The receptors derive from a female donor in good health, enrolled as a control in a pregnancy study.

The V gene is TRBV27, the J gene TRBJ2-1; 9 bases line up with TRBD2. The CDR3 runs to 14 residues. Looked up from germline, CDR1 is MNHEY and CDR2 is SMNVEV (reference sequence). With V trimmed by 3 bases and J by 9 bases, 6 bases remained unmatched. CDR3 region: CASSFVGGGGEQFF. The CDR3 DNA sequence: TGTGCCAGCAGTTTCGTTGGCGGGGGGGGTGAGCAGTTCTTC.

The CDR3, as DNA: TGTGCCAGCAGAGACGTCAGGGGCACCGGGGAGCTGTTTTTT. It codes for CASRDVRGTGELFF. The gene calls are TRBV2 and TRBJ2-2, with D maybe TRBD1 (6 bases). Trimming cost V 6 bases and J 4 bases, with 12 bases left between them. Germline-derived CDR1 and CDR2 are SNHLY and FYNNEI. The CDR3 is 14 residues long.

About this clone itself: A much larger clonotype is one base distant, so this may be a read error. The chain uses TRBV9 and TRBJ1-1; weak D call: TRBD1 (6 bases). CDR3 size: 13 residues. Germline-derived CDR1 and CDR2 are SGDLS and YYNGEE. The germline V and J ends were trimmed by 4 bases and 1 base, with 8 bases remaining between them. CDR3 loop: CASSLQGNTEAFF. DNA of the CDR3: TGTGCCAGCAGCCTACAGGGGAACACTGAAGCTTTCTTT.

The CDR3 bases are TGTGCCAGCAGTTTAAACTTTCGCTACGAGCAGTACTTC. It specifies CASSLNFRYEQYF. The J gene is TRBJ2-7, the V gene TRBV27; D is unclear. The CDR3 is 13 residues long. Germline loops: CDR1 MNHEY, CDR2 SMNVEV (reference sequence). Trimming removed 2 bases from V and 3 bases from J, with 8 bases in between.

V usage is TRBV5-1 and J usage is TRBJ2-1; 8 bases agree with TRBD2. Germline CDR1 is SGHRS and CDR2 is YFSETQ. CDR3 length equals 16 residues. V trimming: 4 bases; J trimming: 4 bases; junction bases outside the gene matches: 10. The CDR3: CASSPEVAGRYNEQFF. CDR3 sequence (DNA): TGCGCCAGCAGCCCCGAGGTAGCGGGGAGGTACAATGAGCAGTTCTTC.

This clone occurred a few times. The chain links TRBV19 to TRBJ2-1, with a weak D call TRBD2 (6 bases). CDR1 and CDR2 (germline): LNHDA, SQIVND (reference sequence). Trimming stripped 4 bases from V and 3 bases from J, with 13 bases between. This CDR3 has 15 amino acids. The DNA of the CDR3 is TGTGCCAGTAGTAGGTCAATGGGGGGCTACAATGAGCAGTTCTTC. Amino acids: CASSRSMGGYNEQFF.

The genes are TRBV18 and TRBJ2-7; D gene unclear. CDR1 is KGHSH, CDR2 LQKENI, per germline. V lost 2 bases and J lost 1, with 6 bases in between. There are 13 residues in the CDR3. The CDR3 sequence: CASSPDSSYEQYF. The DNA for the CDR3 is TGTGCCAGCTCACCAGACTCATCCTACGAGCAGTACTTC.

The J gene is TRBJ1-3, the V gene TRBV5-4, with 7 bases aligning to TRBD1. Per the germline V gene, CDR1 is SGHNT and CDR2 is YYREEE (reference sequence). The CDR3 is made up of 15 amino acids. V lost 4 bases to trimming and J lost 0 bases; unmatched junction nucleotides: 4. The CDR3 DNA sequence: TGTGCCAGCAGCGTCCCAGGGGGCTCTGGAAACACCATATATTTT. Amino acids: CASSVPGGSGNTIYF.

CDR3 bases: TGTGCCAGCAGCCAAGATATAACTAGCGGGAGGATGAATGAGCAGTTCTTC. This codes for CASSQDITSGRMNEQFF. The chain employs TRBV14 and TRBJ2-1; TRBD2 agrees at 12 bases. Germline values: CDR1 SGHDN, CDR2 FVKESK. J gave up 7 bases and V 0 bases, and 7 bases lay outside the gene matches. The CDR3 length is 17 residues.

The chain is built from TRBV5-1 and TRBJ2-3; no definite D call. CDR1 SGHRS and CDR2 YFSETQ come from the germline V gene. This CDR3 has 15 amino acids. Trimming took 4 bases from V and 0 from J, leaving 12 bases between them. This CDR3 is CASSPTSISTDTQYF. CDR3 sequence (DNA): TGCGCCAGCAGCCCCACGAGTATTAGCACAGATACGCAGTATTTT. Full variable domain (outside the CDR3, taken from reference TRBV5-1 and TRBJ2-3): KAGVTQTPRYLIKTRGQQVTLSCSPISGHRSVSWYQQTPGQGLQFLFEYFSETQRNKGNFPGRFSGRQFSNSRSEMNVSTLELGDSALYLCASSPTSISTDTQYFGPGTRLTVL.

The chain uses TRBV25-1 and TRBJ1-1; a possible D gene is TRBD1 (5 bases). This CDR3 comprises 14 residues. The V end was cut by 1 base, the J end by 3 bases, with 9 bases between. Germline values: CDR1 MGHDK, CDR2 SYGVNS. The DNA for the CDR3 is TGTGCCAGCAGTGAATGGGGCACGGACACTGAAGCTTTCTTT. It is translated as CASSEWGTDTEAFF.

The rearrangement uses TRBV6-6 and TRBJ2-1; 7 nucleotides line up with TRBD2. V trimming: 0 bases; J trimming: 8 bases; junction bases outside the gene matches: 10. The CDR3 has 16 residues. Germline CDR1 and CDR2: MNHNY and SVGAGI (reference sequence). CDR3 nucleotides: TGTGCCAGCAGTTACTCGGAGCTCCGGGGGGAGGATGAGCAGTTCTTC. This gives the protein CASSYSELRGEDEQFF.

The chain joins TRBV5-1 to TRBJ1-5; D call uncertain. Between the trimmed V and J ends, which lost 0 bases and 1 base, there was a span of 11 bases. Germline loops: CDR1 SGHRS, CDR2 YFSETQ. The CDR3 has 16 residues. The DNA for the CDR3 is TGCGCCAGCAGCTTGGGACAAGGCGGGAGCAATCAGCCCCAGCATTTT. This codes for CASSLGQGGSNQPQHF.

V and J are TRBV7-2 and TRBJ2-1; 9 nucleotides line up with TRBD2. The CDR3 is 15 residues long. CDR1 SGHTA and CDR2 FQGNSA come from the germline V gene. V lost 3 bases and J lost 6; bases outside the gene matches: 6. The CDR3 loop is CASSFSGSLVNEQFF. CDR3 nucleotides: TGTGCCAGCAGCTTTAGCGGGAGCCTCGTCAATGAGCAGTTCTTC.

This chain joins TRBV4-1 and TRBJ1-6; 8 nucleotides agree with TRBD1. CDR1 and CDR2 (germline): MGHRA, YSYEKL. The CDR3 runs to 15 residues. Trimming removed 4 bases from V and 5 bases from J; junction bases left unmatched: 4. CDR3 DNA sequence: TGCGCCAGCAGCCCCAGGACAGGGAATAATTCACCCCTCCACTTT. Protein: CASSPRTGNNSPLHF.

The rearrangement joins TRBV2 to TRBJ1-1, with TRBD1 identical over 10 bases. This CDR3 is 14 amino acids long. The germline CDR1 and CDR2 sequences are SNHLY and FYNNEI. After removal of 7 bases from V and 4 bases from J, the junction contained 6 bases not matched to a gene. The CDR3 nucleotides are TGTGCCAGCATACATCGGACAGGGGGCACTGAAGCTTTCTTT. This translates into CASIHRTGGTEAFF.

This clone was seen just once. CDR3: CAWSVSGGPPGAQYF. In nucleotides, the CDR3 is TGTGCCTGGAGTGTGTCGGGGGGTCCCCCGGGGGCCCAGTACTTC. The chain joins TRBV30 to TRBJ2-5; TRBD2 agrees at 7 bases. Germline V gene sequence: CDR1 GTSNPN, CDR2 SVGIG (reference sequence). After removal of 0 bases from V and 9 bases from J, the junction contained 13 bases not matched to a gene. This CDR3 has 15 amino acids. The variable domain in full, completed from reference TRBV30 and TRBJ2-5, reads SQTIHQWPATLVQPVGSPLSLECTVEGTSNPNLYWYRQAAGRGLQLLFYSVGIGQISSEVPQNLSASRPQDRQFILSSKKLLLSDSGFYLCAWSVSGGPPGAQYFGPGTRLLVL.

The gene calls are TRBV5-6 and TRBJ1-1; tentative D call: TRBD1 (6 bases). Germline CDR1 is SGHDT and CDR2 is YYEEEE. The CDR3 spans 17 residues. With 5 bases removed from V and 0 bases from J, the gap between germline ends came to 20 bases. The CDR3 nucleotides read TGTGCCAGCAGTCCGGGACACCCGACGGCTATGAACACTGAAGCTTTCTTT. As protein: CASSPGHPTAMNTEAFF.

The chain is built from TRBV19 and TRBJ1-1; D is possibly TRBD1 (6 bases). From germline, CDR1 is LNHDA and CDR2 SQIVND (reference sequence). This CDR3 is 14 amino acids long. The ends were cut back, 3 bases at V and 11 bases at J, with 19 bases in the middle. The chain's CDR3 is CASSIGQNNVGAFF. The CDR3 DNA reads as TGTGCCAGTAGTATCGGACAGAATAACGTTGGGGCTTTCTTT.

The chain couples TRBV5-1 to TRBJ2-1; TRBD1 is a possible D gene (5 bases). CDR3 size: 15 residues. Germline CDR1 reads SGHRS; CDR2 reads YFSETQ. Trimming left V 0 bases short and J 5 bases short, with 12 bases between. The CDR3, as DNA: TGCGCCAGCAGCTTGGAGGGGTACTTAGACAATGAGCAGTTCTTC. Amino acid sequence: CASSLEGYLDNEQFF. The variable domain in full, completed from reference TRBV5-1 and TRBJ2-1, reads KAGVTQTPRYLIKTRGQQVTLSCSPISGHRSVSWYQQTPGQGLQFLFEYFSETQRNKGNFPGRFSGRQFSNSRSEMNVSTLELGDSALYLCASSLEGYLDNEQFFGPGTRLTVL.

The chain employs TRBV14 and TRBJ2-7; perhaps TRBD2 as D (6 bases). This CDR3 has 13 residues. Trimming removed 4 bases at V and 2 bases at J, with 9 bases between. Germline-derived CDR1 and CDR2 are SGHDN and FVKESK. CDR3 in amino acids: CASSPRGAYEQYF. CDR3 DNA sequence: TGTGCCAGCAGCCCGCGCGGGGCCTACGAGCAGTACTTC.

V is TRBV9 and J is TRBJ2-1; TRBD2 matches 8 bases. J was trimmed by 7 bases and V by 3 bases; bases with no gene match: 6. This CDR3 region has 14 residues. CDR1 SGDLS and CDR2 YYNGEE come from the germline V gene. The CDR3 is CASSAGGDMNEQFF. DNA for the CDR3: TGTGCCAGCAGCGCGGGGGGGGATATGAATGAGCAGTTCTTC.

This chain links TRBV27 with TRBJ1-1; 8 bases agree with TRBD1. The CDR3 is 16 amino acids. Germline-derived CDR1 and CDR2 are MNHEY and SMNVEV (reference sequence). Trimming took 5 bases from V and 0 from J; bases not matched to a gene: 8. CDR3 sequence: CASSPRTGRMNTEAFF. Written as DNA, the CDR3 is TGTGCCAGCAGTCCCCGGACAGGGAGAATGAACACTGAAGCTTTCTTT.

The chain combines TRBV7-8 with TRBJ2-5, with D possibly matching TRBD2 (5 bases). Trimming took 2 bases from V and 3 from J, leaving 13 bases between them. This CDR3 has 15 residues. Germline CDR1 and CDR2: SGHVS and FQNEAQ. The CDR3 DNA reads TGTGCCAGCAGCTTACGGGGTCTGCTGAAAGAGACCCAGTACTTC. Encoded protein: CASSLRGLLKETQYF.

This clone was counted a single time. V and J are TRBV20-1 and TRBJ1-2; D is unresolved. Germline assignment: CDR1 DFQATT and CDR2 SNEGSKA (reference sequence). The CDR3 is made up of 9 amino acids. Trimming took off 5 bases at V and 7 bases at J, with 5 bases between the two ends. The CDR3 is CSAGSGYTF. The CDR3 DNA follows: TGCAGTGCTGGGAGTGGCTACACCTTC.